This T cell receptor beta chain is from a study of T-cell reconstitution after alpha-beta-depleted transplantation in children (dated by TCRdb to 2016 to 2017). Context from the whole study: Using TCR repertoire profiling, the study followed T-cell immune reconstitution in a quantitative way in children after TCRalphabeta/CD19-depleted allogeneic hematopoietic cell transplantation.

The paper's findings and limits, for the study overall: The apparently early recovery of alphabetaT-cell counts about two months after transplant reportedly depended on only several hundred rapidly expanded clones that came from non-depleted graft cells. Over the following months the frequencies of hyperexpanded clones went down, and after one year T-cell counts and TCRbeta diversity were mostly credited to newly produced T cells. In some patients, the high TCRbeta diversity seen at day 60 was put down to recipient T cells and intrathymic progenitors that had survived conditioning.

Comments on this clonotype: Its antigen target is currently unknown. No much larger clonotype is one base removed from it; base qualities were not supplied.

The library was obtained by PCR. TCRdb records Illumina HiSeq 2500 as the sequencer. TCR library preparation used molecular barcoding, with unique molecular identifiers applied to normalize quantification of the TCRbeta repertoire. TCRdb reworked the public reads: Q25 trimming with fastp, MiXCR clone assembly, productive beta chains retained. Every distinct CDR3 protein forms one entry, paired with its most common genes and DNA. For this sample there are 200,000 or so distinct CDR3 sequences; just under 6.5% appear just once. The biggest ten clones account for roughly 4.5% of the sample. The treatment or condition label here, explained by the study, means: allogeneic hematopoietic cell transplantation with graft depleted of TCRalphabeta T cells and CD19 B cells. The transplant recipients were children given TCRalphabeta/CD19-depleted allogeneic hematopoietic cell grafts. The cysteine opens and the phenylalanine closes a CDR3 of 15 amino acids. The DNA shown is the 45-base CDR3, in frame from base 1. For this chain, trimming is 0 bases at the V end and 6 bases at the J end, and the number of junction bases without a gene match is 10. Sequences DFQATT (CDR1) and SNEGSKA (CDR2) are obtained from the germline V gene (reference sequence).

The clonotype originates from a girl under three years old with combined immunodeficiency, due to receive a stem cell transplant. Rearrangement joined TRBV20-1 to TRBJ2-7, and TRBD1 aligns with 8 junction nucleotides. The sequencing here drew on PBMCs, taken before TCRalphabeta/CD19-depleted stem cell transplant. The CDR3 reads CSARDPDRELGEQYF. The nucleotide sequence is given as TGCAGTGCTAGAGATCCGGACAGGGAGTTGGGCGAGCAGTACTTC.